The 12 T cell receptor beta chains below all came from one sample that was sequenced in a study of shared clonotypes between healthy human individuals. Sequencing used immunoSEQ multiplex PCR; TCRdb keeps in-frame clones, though not all of them. The repertoire holds 550,000 to 700,000 clones, with around 78% as singletons. The specimen sequenced was memory CD4+ T cells sorted from blood. Subset denoted: CD45RA-negative fraction. Source of these receptors: a woman aged 25 to 39 in good health.

The V gene is TRBV11-3, the J gene TRBJ2-5, with TRBD1 matching 8 bases. The CDR3 runs to 14 residues. Germline V gene lookup returns CDR1 SGHNT and CDR2 YENEEA. V lost 4 bases to trimming and J lost 5 bases; unmatched junction nucleotides: 6. As DNA, the CDR3 is TGTGCCAGCAGCTCGACAGGGGCAGAGGAGACCCAGTACTTC. Protein: CASSSTGAEETQYF. The variable domain in full, completed from reference TRBV11-3 and TRBJ2-5, reads EAGVVQSPRYKIIEKKQPVAFWCNPISGHNTLYWYLQNLGQGPELLIRYENEEAVDDSQLPKDRFSAERLKGVDSTLKIQPAELGDSAVYLCASSSTGAEETQYFGPGTRLLVL.

The rearrangement uses TRBV25-1 and TRBJ2-7; possible D gene TRBD1, 6 bases. Between the trimmed V and J ends, which lost 4 bases and 2 bases, there was a span of 9 bases. CDR3 length equals 13 residues. CDR1 and CDR2 from the germline V gene are MGHDK and SYGVNS. The CDR3 loop reads CASSGQVAYEQYF. CDR3 in DNA: TGTGCCAGCAGTGGACAGGTTGCCTACGAGCAGTACTTC.

The chain recombines TRBV9 with TRBJ2-1; 11 bases map to TRBD2. This CDR3 has 18 amino acids. Germline trimming cut 0 bases from V and 0 bases from J; bases unmatched to any gene: 5. The germline V gene encodes CDR1 SGDLS and CDR2 YYNGEE. Here the CDR3 DNA reads TGTGCCAGCAGCGTAGAGGGGGGGACTAGCGGCTCCTACAATGAGCAGTTCTTC. It yields the protein CASSVEGGTSGSYNEQFF.

The gene calls are TRBV7-2 and TRBJ2-2; 10 bases match TRBD2. Germline values: CDR1 SGHTA, CDR2 FQGNSA. This CDR3 is 17 amino acids long. After removal of 5 bases from V and 3 bases from J, the junction contained 9 bases not matched to a gene. The CDR3 protein is CASSPSSGRGHTGELFF. CDR3 coding DNA: TGTGCCAGCAGCCCATCAAGCGGGAGGGGACACACCGGGGAGCTGTTTTTT.

V usage is TRBV18 and J usage is TRBJ2-1; no definite D call. The V gene's germline CDR1 is KGHSH and CDR2 LQKENI. The CDR3 runs 15 residues. The V end was cut by 2 bases, the J end by 1 base, with 9 bases between. The CDR3 sequence is CASSPGWGSYNEQFF. The CDR3 DNA follows: TGTGCCAGCTCACCAGGTTGGGGTTCCTACAATGAGCAGTTCTTC.

The chain has TRBV18 and TRBJ2-7; TRBD2 is a possible D gene (5 bases). Deletions cut 3 bases from V and 9 bases from J, with 15 bases between. This CDR3 is 13 amino acids long. CDR1 KGHSH and CDR2 LQKENI come from the germline V gene. This CDR3 reads CASSPPLGRVQYF. The CDR3 coding sequence is TGTGCCAGCTCACCCCCCCTAGGGAGAGTGCAGTACTTC.

The rearrangement joins TRBV5-1 to TRBJ2-1; 11 bases match TRBD2. CDR1 is SGHRS, CDR2 YFSETQ, per germline. The CDR3 consists of 17 residues. V gave up 3 bases and J gave up 3 bases; unmatched junction bases: 8. The CDR3 region is CASSSIPTSGNYNEQFF. CDR3 nucleotide sequence: TGCGCCAGCAGCTCGATTCCGACTAGCGGGAACTACAATGAGCAGTTCTTC.

This sequence joins TRBV5-1 and TRBJ1-1; TRBD1 matches 9 bases. V shed 0 bases, J shed 7 bases, and the junction held 7 bases outside the gene matches. Germline CDR1 SGHRS, CDR2 YFSETQ. This CDR3 is 15 amino acids long. The CDR3 loop reads CASSLGDRDVIEAFF. The CDR3 coding sequence is TGCGCCAGCAGCTTGGGGGACAGGGACGTAATTGAAGCTTTCTTT.

Turning to this clone: Other DNA sequences of this sample code for an identical CDR3. The chain links TRBV5-1 to TRBJ2-1; possible D gene TRBD1, 6 bases. There are 15 residues in the CDR3. The V end lost 1 base, the J end lost 2 bases, and 10 bases lay between the germline ends. Germline values: CDR1 SGHRS, CDR2 YFSETQ. CDR3 in amino acids: CASSLSSGAYNEQFF. The CDR3 region has the DNA TGCGCCAGCAGCTTGTCGTCAGGGGCCTACAATGAGCAGTTCTTC.

The CDR3 region is CASSFGTKSSYEQYF. The CDR3, as DNA: TGTGCCAGCAGCTTTGGGACTAAGAGCTCCTACGAGCAGTACTTC. The genes are TRBV5-4 and TRBJ2-7; 7 bases agree with TRBD2. Germline V lookup: CDR1 SGHNT, CDR2 YYREEE (reference sequence). The junction had 5 bases not matched to a gene; V was cut back by 2 bases and J by 0 bases. This CDR3 region has 15 residues.

The chain has TRBV6-1 and TRBJ2-7; 11 nucleotides line up with TRBD2. Germline CDR1 is MNHNS and CDR2 is SASEGT. The trim removed 3 bases at V and 9 bases at J, leaving 4 bases unmatched. This CDR3 is built from 13 residues. CDR3 amino acids: CASSDGTSGLQYF. DNA of the CDR3: TGTGCCAGCAGTGATGGGACTAGCGGCCTGCAGTACTTC.

The chain recombines TRBV5-6 with TRBJ2-3, with 7 positions matching TRBD2. J lost 9 bases, V lost 3 bases, and 10 bases had no gene match. The CDR3 sequence is 14 residues long. The germline gives CDR1 SGHDT, CDR2 YYEEEE. CDR3 sequence reads: CASSSERGRGTQYF. The CDR3 nucleotides read TGTGCCAGCAGCTCAGAGCGGGGACGGGGGACGCAGTATTTT.